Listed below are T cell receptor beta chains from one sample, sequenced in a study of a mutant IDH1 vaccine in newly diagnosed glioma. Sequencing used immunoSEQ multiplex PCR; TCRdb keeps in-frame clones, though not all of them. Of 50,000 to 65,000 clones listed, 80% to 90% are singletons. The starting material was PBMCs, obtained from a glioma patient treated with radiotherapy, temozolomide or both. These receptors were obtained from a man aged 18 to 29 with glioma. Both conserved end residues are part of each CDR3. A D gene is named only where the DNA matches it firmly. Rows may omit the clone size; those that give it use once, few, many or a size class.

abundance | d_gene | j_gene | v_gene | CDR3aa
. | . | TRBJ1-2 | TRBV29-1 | CSVDILTGDYGYTF
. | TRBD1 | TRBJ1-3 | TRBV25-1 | CASRSRKGAPGNTIYF
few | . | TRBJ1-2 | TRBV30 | CAWTGSLPGYTF
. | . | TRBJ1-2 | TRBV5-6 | CASSSTYRVNYGYTF
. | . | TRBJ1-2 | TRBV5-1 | CASSLEAGRVGSGYTF
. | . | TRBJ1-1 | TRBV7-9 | CASSPGPMNTEAFF
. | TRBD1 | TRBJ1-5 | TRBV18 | CASSRQQGWEPQHF
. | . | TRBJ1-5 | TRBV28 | CASSTLGQRNQPQHF
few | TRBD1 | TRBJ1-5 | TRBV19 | CATLGTGYSNQPQHF
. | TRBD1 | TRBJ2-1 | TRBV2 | CASGFDRANNEQFF
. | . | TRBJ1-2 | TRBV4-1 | CASSTKIMTTNYGYTF
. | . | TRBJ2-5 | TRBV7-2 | CASSPPGLATQETQYF
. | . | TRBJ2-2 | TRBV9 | CASSVVGITGELFF
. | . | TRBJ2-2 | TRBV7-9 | CASRPPQGKETGELFF
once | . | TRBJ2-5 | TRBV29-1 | CSATGRWIGETQYF
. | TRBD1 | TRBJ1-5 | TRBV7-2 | CASSSNPRQGRYQPQHF
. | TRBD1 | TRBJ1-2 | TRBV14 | CASSLPPRTGSGYTF
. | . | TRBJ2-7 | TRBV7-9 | CASSLANYEQYF
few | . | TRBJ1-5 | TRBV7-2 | CASSAWSNQPQHF
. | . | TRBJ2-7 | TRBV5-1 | CASSDDSSYEQYF
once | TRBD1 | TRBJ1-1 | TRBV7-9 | CASSPRGTGEAFF
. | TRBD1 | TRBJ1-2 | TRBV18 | CASSPGRTGNYGYTF
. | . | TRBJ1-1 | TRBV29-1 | CSVELQRNTEAFF
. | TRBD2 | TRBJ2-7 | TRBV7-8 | CASSRSGGDPYEQYF
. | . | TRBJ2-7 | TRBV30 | CAWGVGDPVAYEQYF
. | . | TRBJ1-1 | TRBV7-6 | CASSLSGGREAFF
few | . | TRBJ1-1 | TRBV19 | CASSAPGGVAEAFF
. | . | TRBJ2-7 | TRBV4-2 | CASSQDLPLEQYF
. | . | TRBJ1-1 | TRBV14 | CASSQDSWIGGRADAEAFF
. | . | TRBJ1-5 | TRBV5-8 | CASSLGVQPQHF
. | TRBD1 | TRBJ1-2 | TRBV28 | CASSLGTGVEGYTF
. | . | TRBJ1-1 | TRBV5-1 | CASSLGPGLNTEAFF
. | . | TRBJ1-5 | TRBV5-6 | CASSLTGSTQPQHF
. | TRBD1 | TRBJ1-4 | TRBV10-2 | CASTPGQLGEKLFF
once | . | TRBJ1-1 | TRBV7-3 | CASSPYSGGEAFF
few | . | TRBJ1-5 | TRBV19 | CASSINRPYSNQPQHF
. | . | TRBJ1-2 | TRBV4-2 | CASSQGLWTENGYTF
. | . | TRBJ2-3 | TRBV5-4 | CASSPSDLSDTQYF
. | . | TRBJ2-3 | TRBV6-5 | CAIQETFLADTQYF
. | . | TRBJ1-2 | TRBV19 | CASSRSGGALYGYTF
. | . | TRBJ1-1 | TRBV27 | CASQGTDTEAFF
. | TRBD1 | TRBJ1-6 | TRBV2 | CASSDQGVLSPLHF
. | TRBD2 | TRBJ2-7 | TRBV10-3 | CAISESALAGGSYEQYF
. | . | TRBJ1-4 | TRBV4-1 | CASSQIDTTNEKLFF
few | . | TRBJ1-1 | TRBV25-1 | CASSSFPNTEAFF